This paragraph reports one T cell receptor beta chain. These data belong to a study of cytomegalovirus exposure and HLA in healthy donors. Both 60 Vbeta primers and 13 Jbeta primers went into the PCR. The protocol was immunoSEQ multiplex PCR, while the TCRdb copy is restricted to in-frame clones and leaves out a portion. In the table there are about 72,000 clones, 82% of which are singletons. Trimming shortened V by 0 bases and J by 3 bases, and 12 bases separated the two germline ends. The length of the CDR3 is 15 residues. Germline CDR1 reads SGHVS; CDR2 reads FQNEAQ. What was sequenced was PBMCs. The clonotype was recovered from a man in his late teens or twenties in good health and CMV-seronegative. The genes are TRBV7-8 and TRBJ2-7; possible D gene TRBD1, 7 bases. The CDR3 region has the DNA TGTGCCAGCAGCTTAGCCCTGCAGGGGGGCTACGAGCAGTACTTC. This codes for CASSLALQGGYEQYF.